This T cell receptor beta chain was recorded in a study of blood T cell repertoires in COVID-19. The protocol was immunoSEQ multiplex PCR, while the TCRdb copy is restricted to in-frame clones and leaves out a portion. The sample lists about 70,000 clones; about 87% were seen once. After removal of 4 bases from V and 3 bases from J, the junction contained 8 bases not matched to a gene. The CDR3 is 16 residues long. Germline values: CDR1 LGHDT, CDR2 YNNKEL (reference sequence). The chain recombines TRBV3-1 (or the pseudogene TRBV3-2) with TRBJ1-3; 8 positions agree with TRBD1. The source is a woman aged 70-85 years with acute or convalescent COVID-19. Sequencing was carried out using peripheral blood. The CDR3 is CASSRTGIRYGNTIYF. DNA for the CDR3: TGTGCCAGCAGCCGGACAGGGATCCGGTATGGAAACACCATATATTTT.